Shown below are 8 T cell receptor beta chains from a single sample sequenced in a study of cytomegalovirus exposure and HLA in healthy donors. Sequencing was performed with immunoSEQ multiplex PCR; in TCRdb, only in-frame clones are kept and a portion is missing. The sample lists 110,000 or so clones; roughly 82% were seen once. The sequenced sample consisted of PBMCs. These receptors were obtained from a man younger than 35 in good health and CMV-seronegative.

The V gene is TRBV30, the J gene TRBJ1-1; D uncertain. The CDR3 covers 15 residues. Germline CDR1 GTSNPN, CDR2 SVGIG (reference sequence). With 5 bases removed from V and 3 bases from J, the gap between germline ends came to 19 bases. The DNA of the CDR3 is TGTGCCTGGGGGCCCTCGACCTTAAAGGACACTGAAGCTTTCTTT. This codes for CAWGPSTLKDTEAFF. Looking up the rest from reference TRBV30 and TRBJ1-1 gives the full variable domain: SQTIHQWPATLVQPVGSPLSLECTVEGTSNPNLYWYRQAAGRGLQLLFYSVGIGQISSEVPQNLSASRPQDRQFILSSKKLLLSDSGFYLCAWGPSTLKDTEAFFGQGTRLTVV.

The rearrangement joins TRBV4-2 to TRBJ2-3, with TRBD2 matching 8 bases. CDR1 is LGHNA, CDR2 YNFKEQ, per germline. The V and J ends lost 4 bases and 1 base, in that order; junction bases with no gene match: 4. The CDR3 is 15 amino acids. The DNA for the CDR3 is TGTGCCAGCAGCCCCACGGGGGGGGGCACAGATACGCAGTATTTT. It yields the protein CASSPTGGGTDTQYF.

The CDR3 protein is CASSLERGHTEAFF. The CDR3 DNA reads TGCGCCAGCAGCTTGGAAAGGGGCCACACTGAAGCTTTCTTT. The V and J genes are TRBV5-1 and TRBJ1-1, with a tentative D call TRBD1 (5 bases). There are 14 residues in the CDR3. The germline gives CDR1 SGHRS, CDR2 YFSETQ. V was cut by 0 bases and J by 3 bases, with 9 bases left in between.

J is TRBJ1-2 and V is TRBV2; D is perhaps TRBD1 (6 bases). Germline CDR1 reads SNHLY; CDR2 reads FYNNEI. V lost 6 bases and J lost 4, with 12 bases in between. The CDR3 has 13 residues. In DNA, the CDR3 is TGTGCCAGCAGCCCAGGACAGCCCTATGGCTACACCTTC. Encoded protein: CASSPGQPYGYTF.

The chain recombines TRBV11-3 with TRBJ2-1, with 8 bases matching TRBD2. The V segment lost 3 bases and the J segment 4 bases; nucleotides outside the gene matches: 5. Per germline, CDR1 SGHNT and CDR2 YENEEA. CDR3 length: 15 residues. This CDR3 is CASSLGGGTYNEQFF. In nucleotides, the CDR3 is TGTGCCAGCAGCTTGGGCGGGGGGACGTACAATGAGCAGTTCTTC.

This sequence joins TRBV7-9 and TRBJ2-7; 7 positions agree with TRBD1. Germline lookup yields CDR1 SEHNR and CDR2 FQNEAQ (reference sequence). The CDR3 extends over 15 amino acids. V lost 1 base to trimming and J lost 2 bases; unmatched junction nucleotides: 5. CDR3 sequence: CASSLVGTVTYEQYF. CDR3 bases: TGTGCCAGCAGCTTAGTAGGGACAGTTACCTACGAGCAGTACTTC.

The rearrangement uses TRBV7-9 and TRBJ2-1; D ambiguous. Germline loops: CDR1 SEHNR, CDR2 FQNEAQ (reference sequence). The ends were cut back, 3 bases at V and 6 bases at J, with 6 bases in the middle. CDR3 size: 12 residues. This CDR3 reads CASSFPSNEQFF. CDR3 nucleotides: TGTGCCAGCAGCTTTCCCTCCAATGAGCAGTTCTTC.

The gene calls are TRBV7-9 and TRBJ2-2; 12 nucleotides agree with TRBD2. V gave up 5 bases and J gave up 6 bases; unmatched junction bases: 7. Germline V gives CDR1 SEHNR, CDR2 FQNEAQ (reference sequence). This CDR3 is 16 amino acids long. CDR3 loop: CASSPDLAGGPGELFF. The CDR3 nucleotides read TGTGCCAGCAGCCCAGATCTAGCGGGGGGGCCCGGGGAGCTGTTTTTT.